A selection of T cell receptor beta chains follows, all from one sample in a study of identical twins. Via MiXCR, TCRdb re-called the 5' RACE reads, giving one row per CDR3 protein. The table shows more than 1.5 million distinct CDR3 sequences, with roughly 35% occurring only once. What was sequenced was cord blood. The source is a newborn girl in good health. Each CDR3 is given with its conserved first and last residue. D genes are given only for firm matches. Part of the rows lack a size; the others show once, few, many or a class for expanded clones.

J gene	D gene	clone size	CDR3 length	V gene	CDR3 protein	CDR3 DNA
TRBJ2-3	TRBD2	-	19	TRBV19	CASNTNGRDWRSREDTQYF	TGTGCCAGTAACACGAATGGGAGGGACTGGCGCTCCCGGGAGGATACGCAGTATTTT
TRBJ2-1	TRBD1	-	14	TRBV20-1	CSDAPGTGRNEQFF	TGCAGTGACGCACCCGGGACAGGGCGCAATGAGCAGTTCTTC
TRBJ2-1	-	-	13	TRBV5-1	CASSFPGGSEQFF	TGCGCCAGCAGCTTCCCCGGGGGCAGTGAGCAGTTCTTC
TRBJ2-1	TRBD2	-	12	TRBV20-1	CSARAGGLGQFF	TGCAGTGCTCGAGCGGGGGGGCTTGGGCAGTTCTTC
TRBJ1-2	TRBD1	-	14	TRBV11-2	CASSLYQGVNDYTF	TGTGCCAGCAGCCTATACCAGGGGGTTAATGACTACACCTTC
TRBJ2-3	TRBD2	-	15	TRBV20-1	CSARTLAGTTDTQYF	TGCAGTGCTAGAACGCTAGCGGGGACCACAGATACGCAGTATTTT
TRBJ2-5	-	few	13	TRBV20-1	CSARHGGQETQYF	TGCAGTGCTAGGCACGGTGGTCAAGAGACCCAGTACTTC
TRBJ1-4	-	-	16	TRBV6-6	CASSYSSYSLNEKLFF	TGTGCCAGCAGTTACTCGAGCTACAGCTTAAATGAAAAACTGTTTTTT
TRBJ2-1	TRBD2	once	19	TRBV3-1	CASGQWASGRMSSYNEQFF	TGTGCCAGCGGCCAGTGGGCTAGCGGGAGGATGAGCTCCTACAATGAGCAGTTCTTC
TRBJ2-1	TRBD1	-	12	TRBV29-1	CSVEEGQGEQFF	TGCAGCGTTGAAGAAGGACAGGGTGAGCAGTTCTTC
TRBJ2-3	TRBD1	many	13	TRBV28	CAIQTGGTDTQYF	TGTGCCATCCAGACAGGGGGCACAGATACGCAGTATTTT
TRBJ1-2	TRBD1	-	15	TRBV10-3	CAILTTLGQNYGYTF	TGTGCCATCTTAACGACGTTGGGACAGAACTATGGCTACACCTTC
TRBJ2-2	-	-	16	TRBV3-1	CASSQDGKLYTGELFF	TGTGCCAGCAGCCAAGATGGGAAACTTTACACCGGGGAGCTGTTTTTT
TRBJ1-2	TRBD1	few	15	TRBV20-1	CSAGQGLSLNYGYTF	TGCAGTGCCGGACAGGGGCTGTCCCTTAACTATGGCTACACCTTC
TRBJ1-5	-	many	14	TRBV29-1	CSAITGYSNQPQHF	TGCAGCGCCATTACAGGGTATAGCAATCAGCCCCAGCATTTT
TRBJ2-1	TRBD2	few	16	TRBV6-1	CASSEGRGLADNEQFF	TGTGCCAGCAGTGAGGGTAGGGGACTAGCGGACAATGAGCAGTTCTTC
TRBJ1-4	-	-	14	TRBV4-2	CASSQDRAVEKLFF	TGTGCCAGCAGCCAAGATAGGGCAGTTGAAAAACTGTTTTTT
TRBJ2-3	-	few	14	TRBV7-9	CASSFTTTTDTQYF	TGTGCCAGCAGCTTTACGACTACCACAGATACGCAGTATTTT
TRBJ1-5	-	few	16	TRBV7-2	CASSLVGVDSNQPQHF	TGTGCCAGCAGCTTAGTGGGGGTGGATAGCAATCAGCCCCAGCATTTT
TRBJ2-7	-	once	13	TRBV5-4	CANFGAGCHEQYF	TGTGCCAACTTCGGGGCAGGGTGTCACGAGCAGTACTTC
TRBJ2-7	TRBD1	few	13	TRBV20-1	CSAGRGQSYEQYF	TGCAGTGCTGGCCGGGGACAGTCCTACGAGCAGTACTTC
TRBJ1-1	-	-	14	TRBV14	CASSQYLVNTEAFF	TGTGCCAGCAGCCAATATTTGGTGAACACTGAAGCTTTCTTT
TRBJ2-7	-	-	15	TRBV3-1	CASSQDLTSPHEQYF	TGTGCCAGCAGCCAAGATTTGACTAGTCCCCACGAGCAGTACTTC
TRBJ2-7	TRBD2	once	16	TRBV19	CAKTPLAGGTYNEQYF	TGTGCCAAGACCCCACTAGCGGGAGGCACGTACAATGAGCAGTACTTC
TRBJ1-1	TRBD1	-	17	TRBV29-1	CSVEDLLAGGADTEAFF	TGCAGCGTTGAAGATCTTCTGGCAGGGGGCGCAGACACTGAAGCTTTCTTT
TRBJ1-1	-	-	14	TRBV20-1	CSVTSTEVNTEAFF	TGCAGTGTCACCTCGACTGAAGTGAACACTGAAGCTTTCTTT
TRBJ2-5	-	few	16	TRBV11-2	CASSSTPTRNQETQYF	TGTGCCAGCAGCTCTACCCCAACTAGGAACCAAGAGACCCAGTACTTC
TRBJ1-2	-	few	13	TRBV10-3	CAISVDGLYGYTF	TGTGCCATCAGTGTTGACGGATTATATGGCTACACCTTC
TRBJ2-7	TRBD1	few	15	TRBV20-1	CSASYRGPGKYEQYF	TGCAGTGCTAGCTACAGGGGGCCGGGGAAATACGAGCAGTACTTC
TRBJ2-1	TRBD2	few	16	TRBV18	CASTELGLGAYNEQFF	TGTGCCAGCACGGAGTTGGGACTAGGGGCCTACAATGAGCAGTTCTTC
TRBJ2-5	TRBD1	few	14	TRBV20-1	CSASTGGNRETQYF	TGCAGTGCCTCGACAGGGGGCAACCGGGAGACCCAGTACTTC
TRBJ2-1	-	-	14	TRBV28	CASSPHSSYSEQFF	TGTGCCAGCAGTCCTCACAGCTCCTACAGTGAGCAGTTCTTC
TRBJ1-2	-	-	13	TRBV2	CARRTSLENGYTF	TGTGCCAGACGGACCTCATTAGAAAATGGCTACACCTTC
TRBJ2-7	TRBD1	many	14	TRBV29-1	CSVAGGQDSYEQYF	TGCAGCGTTGCCGGGGGACAGGACTCCTACGAGCAGTACTTC
TRBJ2-5	-	few	14	TRBV4-1	CASSQDLLAETQYF	TGCGCCAGCAGCCAAGATCTTCTAGCGGAGACCCAGTACTTC
TRBJ2-1	TRBD2	-	15	TRBV20-1	CSARAPASGSGEQFF	TGCAGTGCTAGAGCCCCTGCTAGCGGGAGTGGGGAGCAGTTCTTC
TRBJ2-7	-	-	16	TRBV4-1	CASSLLPIAGYYEQYF	TGCGCCAGCAGCCTCCTTCCCATTGCGGGATACTACGAGCAGTACTTC
TRBJ2-3	-	-	16	TRBV19	CASSIALAPSTDTQYF	TGTGCCAGTAGTATCGCGCTAGCGCCTAGCACAGATACGCAGTATTTT
TRBJ2-1	TRBD2	-	15	TRBV19	CASSPGTTYYNEQFF	TGTGCCAGTAGTCCCGGGACTACATACTACAATGAGCAGTTCTTC
TRBJ2-3	-	-	18	TRBV24-1	CATSDLRSVGGITDTQYF	TGTGCCACCAGTGATTTGCGGTCGGTGGGAGGCATCACAGATACGCAGTATTTT
TRBJ2-7	TRBD1	-	14	TRBV20-1	CSATGRTGAYEQYF	TGCAGTGCGACCGGTAGGACAGGCGCCTACGAGCAGTACTTC
TRBJ1-2	-	few	16	TRBV5-1	CASSLGPEGGSYGYTF	TGCGCCAGCAGCTTGGGCCCGGAGGGCGGCTCCTATGGCTACACCTTC
TRBJ1-6	TRBD1	-	11	TRBV29-1	CSVETRTGIHF	TGCAGCGTTGAAACTCGGACAGGAATCCACTTT
TRBJ2-3	-	few	15	TRBV28	CASSQGSLGADTQYF	TGTGCCAGCTCCCAAGGCAGCCTCGGGGCAGATACGCAGTATTTT
TRBJ1-2	-	-	13	TRBV2	CASSLAGWYGYTF	TGTGCCAGCAGCCTCGCAGGGTGGTATGGCTACACCTTC
TRBJ2-2	TRBD2	-	13	TRBV10-3	CAITGTSTGELFF	TGTGCCATCACGGGGACTAGCACCGGGGAGCTGTTTTTT
TRBJ2-1	-	few	16	TRBV7-2	CASSLGFAASDYGQFF	TGTGCCAGCAGCTTAGGGTTTGCAGCATCGGACTACGGGCAGTTCTTC
TRBJ2-3	-	many	15	TRBV28	CASSQKRPSTDTQYF	TGTGCCAGCAGCCAGAAACGACCTAGCACAGATACGCAGTATTTT
TRBJ1-1	TRBD1	few	13	TRBV29-1	CSVDRDRAFEAFF	TGCAGCGTAGACCGGGACAGGGCGTTTGAAGCTTTCTTT